These 17 T cell receptor beta chains were sequenced from one sample in a study of OX40 agonist ivuxolimab in advanced cancers. Assay used: immunoSEQ multiplex PCR; TCRdb lists only in-frame clones, some missing. The table has under 75,000 clones, roughly 84% seen once; the top ten hold roughly 0.8%. The sample was CD4+ or CD8+ T cells sorted from blood, taken in a trial of the OX40 agonist ivuxolimab. The receptors here all came from an adult with an advanced solid tumor such as melanoma, head and neck, liver or kidney cancer.

The rearrangement uses TRBV5-1 and TRBJ2-7; D perhaps matches TRBD1 (6 bases). Germline CDR1 SGHRS, CDR2 YFSETQ. V dropped 3 bases and J dropped 0 bases, with 13 bases sitting between them. This CDR3 has 15 amino acids. Written as DNA, the CDR3 is TGCGCCAGCAGCTCACAACAGGGTAGCTCCTACGAGCAGTACTTC. Translation: CASSSQQGSSYEQYF.

As DNA, the CDR3 is TGCGCCAGCAGCTTTATTCGGGAGGGCACAGATACGCAGTATTTT. Amino acid sequence: CASSFIREGTDTQYF. J is TRBJ2-3 and V is TRBV5-1; 7 bases fit TRBD2. CDR3 length equals 15 residues. Per germline, CDR1 SGHRS and CDR2 YFSETQ. The V gene end was trimmed by 2 bases and the J gene end by 1 base; junction bases not matched to a gene: 4.

V and J are TRBV27 and TRBJ1-5; 7 nucleotides align to TRBD1. CDR3 size: 16 residues. From germline, CDR1 is MNHEY and CDR2 SMNVEV (reference sequence). Trimming cost V 6 bases and J 7 bases; bases outside gene matches: 15. CDR3 residues: CASRLYPPTGNQPQHF. As DNA, the CDR3 is TGTGCCAGCAGGCTATACCCGCCGACAGGGAACCAGCCCCAGCATTTT.

By frequency in the sample, this clone is medium-sized. The chain uses TRBV30 and TRBJ2-7; maybe TRBD2 (5 bases). The CDR3 length is 13 residues. Germline assignment: CDR1 GTSNPN and CDR2 SVGIG (reference sequence). With 2 bases removed from V and 3 bases from J, the gap between germline ends came to 11 bases. CDR3 nucleotide sequence: TGTGCCTGGAGTACAAGCGGATTCTACGAGCAGTACTTC. This encodes CAWSTSGFYEQYF.

The rearrangement uses TRBV6-4 and TRBJ2-4; a possible D gene is TRBD2 (7 bases). The CDR3 runs 13 residues. CDR1 is MRHNA, CDR2 SNTAGT, per germline. CDR3 sequence reads: CGGGGIAKNIQYF. The DNA for the CDR3 is TGTGGAGGGGGGGGTATAGCCAAAAACATTCAGTACTTC.

The chain recombines TRBV6-1 with TRBJ2-3, with TRBD2 matching 7 bases. From germline, CDR1 is MNHNS and CDR2 SASEGT. The CDR3 extends over 17 amino acids. Trimming cost V 4 bases and J 4 bases; bases outside gene matches: 14. CDR3 amino acids: CASSGGRGRAVADTQYF. CDR3 bases: TGTGCCAGCAGTGGAGGACGGGGGAGGGCCGTCGCAGATACGCAGTATTTT.

The V and J genes are TRBV5-8 and TRBJ1-2; 9 positions match TRBD1. Germline V CDR1 and CDR2: SGHTS, YDEGEE. Trimming cost V 0 bases and J 2 bases; bases outside gene matches: 2. This CDR3 has 15 amino acids. Here the CDR3 reads CASSLGDRENYGYTF. The DNA for the CDR3 is TGTGCCAGCAGCTTGGGGGACAGGGAGAACTATGGCTACACCTTC.

The chain carries TRBV7-3 and TRBJ2-1, with TRBD2 as a possible D gene (6 bases). The V gene lost 6 bases and the J gene lost 6 bases, with 15 bases spanning the gap. Per the germline V gene, CDR1 is SGHTA and CDR2 is FQGTGA. The CDR3 runs to 14 residues. The CDR3 loop is CASSPSAPTNEQFF. The CDR3 DNA reads TGTGCCAGCAGTCCTAGCGCGCCGACCAATGAGCAGTTCTTC.

The chain joins TRBV5-1 to TRBJ1-1; maybe TRBD1 (5 bases). The CDR3 totals 17 residues. Germline-derived CDR1 and CDR2 are SGHRS and YFSETQ. Between the trimmed V and J ends, which lost 4 bases and 1 base, there was a span of 20 bases. In DNA, the CDR3 is TGCGCCAGCAGCCCCGGTGCTGGGGGAGGTCGGAACACTGAAGCTTTCTTT. Encoded protein: CASSPGAGGGRNTEAFF. Filled out from reference TRBV5-1 and TRBJ1-1, the complete variable domain reads KAGVTQTPRYLIKTRGQQVTLSCSPISGHRSVSWYQQTPGQGLQFLFEYFSETQRNKGNFPGRFSGRQFSNSRSEMNVSTLELGDSALYLCASSPGAGGGRNTEAFFGQGTRLTVV.

The rearrangement uses TRBV2 and TRBJ2-5; no firm D call. V was shortened by 0 bases and J by 5 bases, with 13 bases between the two germline ends. The length of the CDR3 is 15 residues. Per the germline V gene, CDR1 is SNHLY and CDR2 is FYNNEI. Here the CDR3 DNA reads TGTGCCAGCAGTGAAGCCTCCGGGTCATGGGAGACCCAGTACTTC. Translating it yields CASSEASGSWETQYF. The full variable domain, completed using reference TRBV2 and TRBJ2-5, is EPEVTQTPSHQVTQMGQEVILRCVPISNHLYFYWYRQILGQKVEFLVSFYNNEISEKSEIFDDQFSVERPDGSNFTLKIRSTKLEDSAMYFCASSEASGSWETQYFGPGTRLLVL.

This clone showed up just once. This rearrangement joins TRBV6-5 to TRBJ2-3; 7 bases are shared with TRBD1. Trimming removed 10 bases from V and 6 bases from J; junction bases left unmatched: 10. The CDR3 loop spans 13 amino acids. Germline lookup yields CDR1 MNHEY and CDR2 SVGAGI. The chain's CDR3 is CATRRPGGDTQYF. The CDR3 DNA is TGTGCCACCCGAAGGCCAGGGGGTGATACGCAGTATTTT.

This chain connects TRBV5-1 to TRBJ2-7; the match to TRBD2 covers 10 bases. J lost 4 bases, V lost 5 bases, and 6 bases had no gene match. Germline V gene lookup returns CDR1 SGHRS and CDR2 YFSETQ. CDR3 size: 14 residues. The CDR3 DNA reads TGCGCCAGCAGGGACCCTAGCGGGAGTTACGAGCAGTACTTC. This gives the protein CASRDPSGSYEQYF.

This clone appeared once. J is TRBJ2-2 and V is TRBV28, with 9 bases matching TRBD2. Germline V gene lookup returns CDR1 MDHEN and CDR2 SYDVKM. Trimming at V came to 7 bases and at J to 6 bases, leaving 6 bases not matched to a gene. The CDR3 runs to 14 residues. CDR3 nucleotide sequence: TGTGCCAGCAATCCTAGCGGGACCGCCGGGGAGCTGTTTTTT. Translating it yields CASNPSGTAGELFF.

The J gene is TRBJ2-3, the V gene TRBV7-9; TRBD1 might be the D (5 bases). This CDR3 has 15 residues. Germline V CDR1 and CDR2: SEHNR, FQNEAQ (reference sequence). The V end lost 1 base, the J end lost 4 bases, and 12 bases lay between the germline ends. CDR3 nucleotide sequence: TGTGCCAGCAGCTTAGGGGTGGGGCGCCCAGATACGCAGTATTTT. This gives the protein CASSLGVGRPDTQYF. Using reference TRBV7-9 and TRBJ2-3 for the parts outside the CDR3, the full variable domain is DTGVSQNPRHKITKRGQNVTFRCDPISEHNRLYWYRQTLGQGPEFLTYFQNEAQLEKSRLLSDRFSAERPKGSFSTLEIQRTEQGDSAMYLCASSLGVGRPDTQYFGPGTRLTVL.

The chain employs TRBV4-1 and TRBJ2-5, with unresolved D. The germline V and J ends were trimmed by 1 base and 2 bases, with 26 bases remaining between them. CDR1 and CDR2 from the germline V gene are MGHRA and YSYEKL. The CDR3 is 20 residues long. In DNA, the CDR3 is TGCGCCAGCAGCCAAGGGCCCCGGACCGCCCACCGTAGTGGGCAAGAGACCCAGTACTTC. Residues: CASSQGPRTAHRSGQETQYF.

The gene calls are TRBV19 and TRBJ1-1, with D uncertain. This CDR3 has 13 amino acids. Trimming left V 6 bases short and J 3 bases short, with 11 bases between. Germline V CDR1 and CDR2: LNHDA, SQIVND (reference sequence). The CDR3 DNA reads as TGTGCCAGTAGGGACGATGGCTACACTGAAGCTTTCTTT. Translating it yields CASRDDGYTEAFF. Together with reference TRBV19 and TRBJ1-1, the CDR3 gives the full variable domain: DGGITQSPKYLFRKEGQNVTLSCEQNLNHDAMYWYRQDPGQGLRLIYYSQIVNDFQKGDIAEGYSVSREKKESFPLTVTSAQKNPTAFYLCASRDDGYTEAFFGQGTRLTVV.

The chain uses TRBV18 and TRBJ2-3; D gene uncertain. V was clipped by 3 bases and J by 2 bases, with 9 bases between them. This CDR3 region has 14 residues. Germline V gene data show CDR1 as KGHSH and CDR2 as LQKENI. The CDR3 coding sequence is TGTGCCAGCTCACCGAGGCAGGACACAGATACGCAGTATTTT. Protein: CASSPRQDTDTQYF.